This paragraph covers one TCR beta chain sequence. The sample is drawn from a study of blood T cell repertoires in COVID-19. Here immunoSEQ multiplex PCR was the method, and the copy in TCRdb shows in-frame clones only, minus some. The data hold some 520,000 clones, with 85% to 90% observed a single time. The CDR3 extends over 14 amino acids. Germline V CDR1 and CDR2: MNHNS, SASEGT. The V and J ends lost 1 base and 5 bases respectively, with 9 bases between them. Specimen: peripheral blood. V is TRBV6-1 and J is TRBJ1-5; D remains ambiguous. This receptor was identified in a young man with COVID-19, enrolled during active disease. CDR3 sequence reads: CASSEVAGDQPQHF. In DNA, the CDR3 is TGTGCCAGCAGTGAAGTTGCGGGAGATCAGCCCCAGCATTTT.